This TCR beta chain was identified during a study of immune characterization of retroperitoneal liposarcoma. The sample holds a few counts of this clonotype. MiXCR, applied by TCRdb to the PCR reads, yields one record per CDR3 protein. The table includes more than 9,500 distinct CDR3 sequences, around 26% detected once. V was clipped by 5 bases and J by 0 bases, with 11 bases between them. Germline V gene lookup returns CDR1 MNHEY and CDR2 SVGEGT. The CDR3 covers 15 residues. Sequenced material: tumor tissue. The chain links TRBV6-2 or TRBV6-3 to TRBJ2-4, with no clear D. This clonotype originated in a female donor with retroperitoneal liposarcoma. The CDR3 sequence is CASSIFGRAKNIQYF. The CDR3 bases are TGTGCCAGCAGTATCTTCGGAAGAGCCAAAAACATTCAGTACTTC.